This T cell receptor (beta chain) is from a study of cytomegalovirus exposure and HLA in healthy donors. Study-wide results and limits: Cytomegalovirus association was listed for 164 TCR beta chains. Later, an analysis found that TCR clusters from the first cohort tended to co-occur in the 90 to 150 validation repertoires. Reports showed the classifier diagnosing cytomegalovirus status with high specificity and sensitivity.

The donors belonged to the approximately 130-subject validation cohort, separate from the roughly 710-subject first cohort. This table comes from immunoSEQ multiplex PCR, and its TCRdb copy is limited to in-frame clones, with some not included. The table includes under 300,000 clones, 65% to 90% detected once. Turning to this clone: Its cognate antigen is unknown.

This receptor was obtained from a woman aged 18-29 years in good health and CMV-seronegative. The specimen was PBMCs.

The CDR3 DNA follows: TGCGCCAGCACAGAATCCCTTATGAGGGGGCACGGCTATGGCTACACCTTC. Protein: CASTESLMRGHGYGYTF. V is TRBV5-1 and J is TRBJ1-2; 7 nucleotides match TRBD1. The V gene end was trimmed by 6 bases and the J gene end by 4 bases; junction bases not matched to a gene: 18. CDR3 length: 17 residues. Germline CDR1 is SGHRS and CDR2 is YFSETQ.